This passage covers 31 T cell receptor beta chains from one sample sequenced in a study of shared clonotypes between healthy human individuals. Profiling relied on immunoSEQ multiplex PCR, and the TCRdb table lists in-frame clones only, not all of them. The sample lists some 800,000 clones; 80% to 95% were seen once. CD45RO-negative, CCR7-positively selected cells formed the naive CD8 fraction, excluding terminally differentiated effector memory CD45RA+ cells. The specimen was naive CD8+ T cells sorted from blood. The receptors were gathered from a man aged 25 to 40 in good health.

The gene calls are TRBV27 and TRBJ1-2, with 9 bases fitting TRBD1. J lost 8 bases, V lost 2 bases, and 6 bases had no gene match. Germline V gene lookup returns CDR1 MNHEY and CDR2 SMNVEV (reference sequence). CDR3 length: 14 amino acids. CDR3 residues: CASSLGTGGGGYTF. CDR3 bases: TGTGCCAGCAGTTTAGGCACAGGGGGCGGGGGCTACACCTTC.

The V and J genes are TRBV4-1 and TRBJ2-3, with 7 positions matching TRBD2. The length of the CDR3 is 15 residues. The germline gives CDR1 MGHRA, CDR2 YSYEKL. V trimming: 2 bases; J trimming: 2 bases; junction bases outside the gene matches: 4. CDR3 in amino acids: CASSQLADTTDTQYF. The CDR3 DNA follows: TGCGCCAGCAGCCAACTAGCGGACACCACAGATACGCAGTATTTT.

The J gene is TRBJ2-1, the V gene TRBV28, with 10 bases aligning to TRBD2. CDR3 size: 17 residues. Germline V gene sequence: CDR1 MDHEN, CDR2 SYDVKM. The junction had 11 bases not matched to a gene; V was cut back by 6 bases and J by 3 bases. In DNA, the CDR3 is TGTGCCAGCAGACCCGGACTAGCGGAAACTCTCTACAATGAGCAGTTCTTC. Protein sequence: CASRPGLAETLYNEQFF.

The chain uses TRBV5-1 and TRBJ2-1, with TRBD1 identical over 7 bases. The CDR3 has 15 amino acids. The V segment lost 5 bases and the J segment 0 bases; nucleotides outside the gene matches: 5. Germline CDR1 is SGHRS and CDR2 is YFSETQ. For the CDR3, the DNA is TGCGCCAGCAGGGCGGCAGGGGGCTCCTACAATGAGCAGTTCTTC. Translated, it gives CASRAAGGSYNEQFF. Filled out from reference TRBV5-1 and TRBJ2-1, the complete variable domain reads KAGVTQTPRYLIKTRGQQVTLSCSPISGHRSVSWYQQTPGQGLQFLFEYFSETQRNKGNFPGRFSGRQFSNSRSEMNVSTLELGDSALYLCASRAAGGSYNEQFFGPGTRLTVL.

The chain has TRBV19 and TRBJ2-7; D uncertain. Germline-derived CDR1 and CDR2 are LNHDA and SQIVND (reference sequence). The V end lost 5 bases, the J end lost 2 bases, and 16 bases lay between the germline ends. CDR3 length: 15 amino acids. CDR3 in amino acids: CASSEDGPRAYEQYF. The CDR3 DNA is TGTGCCAGTAGTGAAGATGGGCCCCGGGCCTACGAGCAGTACTTC.

The V gene is TRBV4-1, the J gene TRBJ1-5, with D hard to call. The CDR3 is 16 residues long. The V end lost 3 bases, the J end lost 5 bases, and 17 bases lay between the germline ends. Looked up from germline, CDR1 is MGHRA and CDR2 is YSYEKL. This CDR3 reads CASSHLMARFDQPQHF. The CDR3 region has the DNA TGCGCCAGCAGCCACCTAATGGCGAGGTTCGATCAGCCCCAGCATTTT.

The chain uses TRBV9 and TRBJ2-3; unclear D gene. Trimming took 4 bases from V and 5 from J, leaving 17 bases between them. Germline assignment: CDR1 SGDLS and CDR2 YYNGEE. The CDR3 length is 15 residues. In DNA form, the CDR3 reads TGTGCCAGCAGCTCCTCACTGAAGGGAAGAGATACGCAGTATTTT. This translates into CASSSSLKGRDTQYF.

The DNA of the CDR3 is TGTGCCAGCAGCCAACCGGGACTCGGGTACGAGCAGTACTTC. Protein product: CASSQPGLGYEQYF. The V call is TRBV7-9, the J call TRBJ2-7, with D maybe TRBD2 (6 bases). The CDR3 covers 14 residues. Germline-derived CDR1 and CDR2 are SEHNR and FQNEAQ (reference sequence). V was clipped by 5 bases and J by 4 bases, with 15 bases between them.

This clone has just a few counts. The CDR3 DNA sequence: TGTGCCAGCAGTCCCCAGGGTAGCGCCTACGAGCAGTACTTC. Its protein product is CASSPQGSAYEQYF. V usage is TRBV27 and J usage is TRBJ2-7; D might be TRBD1 or TRBD2, each matching 5 bases. V shed 5 bases and J shed 2 bases, with 13 bases lying between them. CDR1 MNHEY and CDR2 SMNVEV come from the germline V gene (reference sequence). The CDR3 has 14 residues.

This chain connects TRBV19 to TRBJ2-1, with 8 bases aligning to TRBD2. This CDR3 has 15 amino acids. V dropped 3 bases and J dropped 6; count of bases not matched to a gene: 7. Germline assignment: CDR1 LNHDA and CDR2 SQIVND (reference sequence). CDR3 protein: CASSIPGTRRNEQFF. The CDR3 region has the DNA TGTGCCAGTAGTATTCCCGGGACTAGACGCAATGAGCAGTTCTTC. The complete variable domain, with remaining parts taken from reference TRBV19 and TRBJ2-1, reads DGGITQSPKYLFRKEGQNVTLSCEQNLNHDAMYWYRQDPGQGLRLIYYSQIVNDFQKGDIAEGYSVSREKKESFPLTVTSAQKNPTAFYLCASSIPGTRRNEQFFGPGTRLTVL.

The gene calls are TRBV2 and TRBJ2-1; D remains unclear. The CDR3 runs 13 residues. The V end lost 8 bases, the J end lost 6 bases, and 14 bases lay between the germline ends. Germline V gene sequence: CDR1 SNHLY, CDR2 FYNNEI. In DNA, the CDR3 is TGTGCCAGCGAGACTTCCATCGGCAATGAGCAGTTCTTC. Its translation is CASETSIGNEQFF.

This clone came up once. The chain recombines TRBV27 with TRBJ2-7, with TRBD2 identical over 8 bases. V shed 2 bases and J 5 bases; nucleotides not matched to a gene: 8. The CDR3 extends over 15 amino acids. CDR1 MNHEY and CDR2 SMNVEV come from the germline V gene (reference sequence). This CDR3 is CASSLIAGGDHEQYF. CDR3 coding DNA: TGTGCCAGCAGTTTAATCGCGGGAGGAGATCACGAGCAGTACTTC.

This clone showed up just once. This chain uses TRBV7-2 with TRBJ2-2, with D uncertain. Looked up from germline, CDR1 is SGHTA and CDR2 is FQGNSA. The V and J ends lost 8 bases and 5 bases respectively, with 9 bases between them. CDR3 size: 12 residues. CDR3 DNA sequence: TGTGCCAGCTTGGTTAAGACCGGGGAGCTGTTTTTT. Protein sequence: CASLVKTGELFF.

The V gene is TRBV9, the J gene TRBJ2-7, with D perhaps TRBD2 (6 bases). Germline assignment: CDR1 SGDLS and CDR2 YYNGEE. The length of the CDR3 is 12 residues. Trimming took 3 bases from V and 6 from J, leaving 10 bases between them. CDR3: CASSGLATEQYF. The CDR3 nucleotides read TGTGCCAGCAGCGGTCTAGCGACCGAGCAGTACTTC.

The chain recombines TRBV2 with TRBJ2-3; D may correspond to TRBD1 or TRBD2 (5 bases each). CDR1 and CDR2 (germline): SNHLY, FYNNEI. The CDR3 length is 15 residues. Trimming shortened V by 3 bases and J by 0 bases, and 10 bases separated the two germline ends. This chain's CDR3 is CASSEGERSTDTQYF. CDR3 in DNA: TGTGCCAGCAGTGAGGGGGAGAGGAGCACAGATACGCAGTATTTT.

V and J are TRBV5-4 and TRBJ1-2; D is ambiguous. Per the germline V gene, CDR1 is SGHNT and CDR2 is YYREEE (reference sequence). CDR3 length: 13 amino acids. Between the trimmed V and J ends, which lost 2 bases and 6 bases, there was a span of 11 bases. CDR3 sequence reads: CASSLRARDGYTF. CDR3 in DNA: TGTGCCAGCAGCTTACGGGCTCGCGATGGCTACACCTTC. Full variable domain (rest looked up from reference TRBV5-4 and TRBJ1-2): ETGVTQSPTHLIKTRGQQVTLRCSSQSGHNTVSWYQQALGQGPQFIFQYYREEENGRGNFPPRFSGLQFPNYSSELNVNALELDDSALYLCASSLRARDGYTFGSGTRLTVV.

The chain couples TRBV18 to TRBJ2-5; 12 nucleotides align to TRBD2. J was trimmed by 2 bases and V by 5 bases; bases with no gene match: 12. The CDR3 has 18 residues. From germline, CDR1 is KGHSH and CDR2 LQKENI. CDR3 in DNA: TGTGCCAGCTCAGATTATGGGACTAGCGGGCGATCACAAGAGACCCAGTACTTC. Protein sequence: CASSDYGTSGRSQETQYF.

This clone was seen a few times. The chain recombines TRBV6-6 with TRBJ1-5; the D is unclear. This CDR3 spans 12 amino acids. From germline, CDR1 is MNHNY and CDR2 SVGAGI (reference sequence). V was shortened by 4 bases and J by 5 bases, with 6 bases between the two germline ends. The DNA for the CDR3 is TGTGCCAGCAGTTCCTACGATCAGCCCCAGCATTTT. Translation: CASSSYDQPQHF.

The chain links TRBV10-2 to TRBJ2-2; perhaps TRBD2 as D (6 bases). Trimming removed 4 bases from V and 2 bases from J, with 14 bases in between. The CDR3 covers 16 residues. Germline V gives CDR1 WSHSY, CDR2 SAAADI. CDR3 loop: CASSGRRELNTGELFF. For the CDR3, the DNA is TGCGCCAGCAGTGGAAGACGGGAGCTAAACACCGGGGAGCTGTTTTTT.

This chain connects TRBV25-1 to TRBJ2-1; 7 bases match TRBD1. Looked up from germline, CDR1 is MGHDK and CDR2 is SYGVNS. The CDR3 runs to 15 residues. V lost 4 bases, J lost 2 bases, and 5 bases stayed unmatched. CDR3 bases: TGTGCCAGCAGTGGCCACGGGACAGCCTACAATGAGCAGTTCTTC. Translating it yields CASSGHGTAYNEQFF.

The rearrangement joins TRBV27 to TRBJ2-5, with D possibly being TRBD1 (6 bases). CDR3 length: 14 amino acids. Germline V CDR1 and CDR2: MNHEY, SMNVEV (reference sequence). Trimming removed 8 bases at V and 0 bases at J, with 13 bases between. The CDR3 DNA sequence: TGTGCCAGCTGTCGTCGGGACAACCAAGAGACCCAGTACTTC. Its protein product is CASCRRDNQETQYF.

The chain combines TRBV7-8 with TRBJ1-1, with D unclear. CDR3 size: 17 residues. CDR1 and CDR2 (germline): SGHVS, FQNEAQ. Trimming left V 4 bases short and J 4 bases short, with 22 bases between. This CDR3 reads CASSYKTVFGPGTEAFF. DNA of the CDR3: TGTGCCAGCAGCTATAAAACGGTCTTTGGGCCGGGCACTGAAGCTTTCTTT.

The chain couples TRBV5-1 to TRBJ2-3, with D perhaps matching TRBD1 (6 bases). The CDR3 is made up of 16 amino acids. V shed 4 bases and J shed 4 bases, with 19 bases lying between them. Per the germline V gene, CDR1 is SGHRS and CDR2 is YFSETQ. Written as DNA, the CDR3 is TGCGCCAGCAGCCGAACCCCAGGGGAATCACCAGATACGCAGTATTTT. Residues: CASSRTPGESPDTQYF. Using reference TRBV5-1 and TRBJ2-3 for the parts outside the CDR3, the full variable domain is KAGVTQTPRYLIKTRGQQVTLSCSPISGHRSVSWYQQTPGQGLQFLFEYFSETQRNKGNFPGRFSGRQFSNSRSEMNVSTLELGDSALYLCASSRTPGESPDTQYFGPGTRLTVL.

The rearrangement uses TRBV10-3 and TRBJ1-1; the D gene is possibly TRBD1 (5 bases). CDR1 and CDR2 from the germline V gene are ENHRY and SYGVKD. The CDR3 loop spans 15 amino acids. Trimming took off 1 base at V and 3 bases at J, with 12 bases between the two ends. CDR3 DNA: TGTGCCATCAGTGAGTTCACCGGGGGGGACACTGAAGCTTTCTTT. It specifies CAISEFTGGDTEAFF.

This clone was recorded only once. CDR3 in DNA: TGTGCCAGCAGCCAACTTAAGTTAGCGGGAGGGCCTGACAATGAGCAGTTCTTC. As protein: CASSQLKLAGGPDNEQFF. J is TRBJ2-1 and V is TRBV14; TRBD2 aligns across 11 bases. V lost 2 bases, J lost 5 bases, and 11 bases stayed unmatched. Germline V gene data show CDR1 as SGHDN and CDR2 as FVKESK. This CDR3 has 18 residues.

V usage is TRBV7-9 and J usage is TRBJ1-2, with 7 nucleotides matching TRBD1. The CDR3 is 15 amino acids. The germline V gene encodes CDR1 SEHNR and CDR2 FQNEAQ (reference sequence). Trimming removed 6 bases from V and 4 bases from J; junction bases left unmatched: 11. CDR3 sequence (DNA): TGTGCCAGCAGAGCAGACAGGGACTTATTCTATGGCTACACCTTC. Translation gives CASRADRDLFYGYTF.

The chain combines TRBV9 with TRBJ2-7; the D is unclear. V lost 4 bases, J lost 2 bases, and 16 bases lay in between. Germline assignment: CDR1 SGDLS and CDR2 YYNGEE. This CDR3 is 15 amino acids long. The CDR3 DNA follows: TGTGCCAGCAGCCCCCCCTCAGGAAATGCCTACGAGCAGTACTTC. Translated: CASSPPSGNAYEQYF.

This clone was observed a few times. The chain has TRBV10-3 and TRBJ2-7, with 7 positions matching TRBD1. CDR1 is ENHRY and CDR2 is SYGVKD in the germline V gene. The CDR3 is made up of 16 amino acids. The junction had 10 bases not matched to a gene; V was cut back by 3 bases and J by 2 bases. CDR3 region: CAISESGPGQPYEQYF. In DNA form, the CDR3 reads TGTGCCATCAGTGAATCAGGACCGGGACAGCCCTACGAGCAGTACTTC.

The rearrangement links TRBV7-2 to TRBJ2-3, with TRBD2 matching 8 bases. The CDR3 is 18 residues long. Trimming cost V 1 base and J 4 bases; bases outside gene matches: 13. CDR1 is SGHTA, CDR2 FQGNSA, per germline. CDR3 bases: TGTGCCAGCAGCTTAGGGGGATTGGGGGAAGCGGGAGCAGATACGCAGTATTTT. It is translated as CASSLGGLGEAGADTQYF.

The rearrangement joins TRBV7-2 to TRBJ2-7, with 8 bases that match TRBD1. Trimming removed 2 bases from V and 3 bases from J; junction bases left unmatched: 3. This CDR3 is built from 14 residues. The germline V gene has CDR1 SGHTA and CDR2 FQGNSA. In DNA form, the CDR3 reads TGTGCCAGCAGCTTAAACAGGGGGTTCTACGAGCAGTACTTC. Amino acid sequence: CASSLNRGFYEQYF.

The gene calls are TRBV4-1 and TRBJ2-7, with 12 bases fitting TRBD2. The V gene's germline CDR1 is MGHRA and CDR2 YSYEKL. CDR3 size: 15 residues. Germline trimming cut 1 base from V and 5 bases from J; bases unmatched to any gene: 3. The CDR3 region is CASSQGPSGRDEQYF. In nucleotides, the CDR3 is TGCGCCAGCAGCCAAGGGCCTAGCGGGAGGGACGAGCAGTACTTC.